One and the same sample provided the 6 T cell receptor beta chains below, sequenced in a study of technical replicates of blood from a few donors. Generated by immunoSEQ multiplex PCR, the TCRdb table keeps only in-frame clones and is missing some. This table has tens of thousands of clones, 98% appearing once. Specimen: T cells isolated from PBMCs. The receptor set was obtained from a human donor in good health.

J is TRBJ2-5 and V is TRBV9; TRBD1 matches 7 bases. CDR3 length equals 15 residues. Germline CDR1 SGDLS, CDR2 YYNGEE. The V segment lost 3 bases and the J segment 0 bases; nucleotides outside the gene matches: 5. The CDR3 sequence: CASSDYGQDQETQYF. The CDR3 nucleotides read TGTGCCAGCAGCGACTACGGACAGGACCAAGAGACCCAGTACTTC.

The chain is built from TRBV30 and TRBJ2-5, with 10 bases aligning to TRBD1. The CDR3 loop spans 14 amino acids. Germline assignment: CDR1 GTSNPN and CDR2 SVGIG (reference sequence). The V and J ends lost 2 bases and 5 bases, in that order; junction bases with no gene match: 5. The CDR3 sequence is CAWSMTGGGETQYF. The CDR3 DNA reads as TGTGCCTGGAGTATGACAGGGGGCGGGGAGACCCAGTACTTC.

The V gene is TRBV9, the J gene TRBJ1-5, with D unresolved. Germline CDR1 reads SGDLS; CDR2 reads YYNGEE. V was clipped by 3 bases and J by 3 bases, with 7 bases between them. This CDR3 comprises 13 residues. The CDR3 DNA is TGTGCCAGCAGCGAACACCTCAATCAGCCCCAGCATTTT. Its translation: CASSEHLNQPQHF.

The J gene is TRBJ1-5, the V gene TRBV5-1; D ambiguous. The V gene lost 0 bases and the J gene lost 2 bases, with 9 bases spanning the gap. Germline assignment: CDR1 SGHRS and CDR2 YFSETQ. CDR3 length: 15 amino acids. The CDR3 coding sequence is TGCGCCAGCAGCTTGGACGGGATTGGCAATCAGCCCCAGCATTTT. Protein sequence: CASSLDGIGNQPQHF.

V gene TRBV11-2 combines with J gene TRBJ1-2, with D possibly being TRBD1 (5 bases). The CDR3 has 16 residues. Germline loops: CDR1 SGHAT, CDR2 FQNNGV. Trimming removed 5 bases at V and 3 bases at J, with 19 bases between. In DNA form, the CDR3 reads TGTGCCAGCAGCCCCGGGGACGCCGGGAGGCACTATGGCTACACCTTC. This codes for CASSPGDAGRHYGYTF.

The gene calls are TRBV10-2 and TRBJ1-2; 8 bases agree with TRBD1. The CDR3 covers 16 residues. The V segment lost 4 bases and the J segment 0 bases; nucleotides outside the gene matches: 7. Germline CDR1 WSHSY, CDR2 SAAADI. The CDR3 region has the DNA TGCGCCAGCAGTGGCCCTTTACAGGGGGCTAACTATGGCTACACCTTC. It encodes CASSGPLQGANYGYTF.